The T cell receptor (beta chain) described here comes from a study of T cell changes during pregnancy in multiple sclerosis. The protocol was immunoSEQ multiplex PCR, while the TCRdb copy is restricted to in-frame clones and leaves out a portion. The table lists approximately 92,000 clones, over 80% of them singletons. J was trimmed by 6 bases and V by 4 bases; bases with no gene match: 5. The germline gives CDR1 SGHRS, CDR2 YFSETQ. The CDR3 extends over 13 amino acids. The chain is built from TRBV5-1 and TRBJ1-2; TRBD1 matches 8 bases. The specimen was peripheral blood, collected in the first trimester of pregnancy. This sequence originates from a female donor with multiple sclerosis, enrolled in a pregnancy study. As DNA, the CDR3 is TGCGCCAGCAGCCTACGACAGGGGAATGGCTACACCTTC. Residues: CASSLRQGNGYTF.